The present T cell receptor (beta chain) was sequenced within a study of human T cells and chemical hapten exposure. This clonotype was seen ten or more times. Its antigen remains unknown. General study points: After DPC sensitization, TCRs above 1 in 1000 frequency showed no change.

Germline CDR1 and CDR2: SGHVS and FQNEAQ. V shed 5 bases and J shed 5 bases, with 16 bases lying between them. This CDR3 has 15 amino acids. Time point defined: patch test 1, 2 weeks after DPC sensitization. The treatment here: therapeutic diphenylcyclopropenone sensitization with weekly scalp DPC. Ahead of applying each patch test, blood was sampled. The study extracted total RNA from unfractionated whole blood. Unique molecular identifiers were linked by the library to individual cDNA molecules. MiXCR was run by TCRdb on the RACE reads, yielding one entry per CDR3 protein. The sample holds roughly 380,000 distinct CDR3 sequences, roughly 4.8% seen once.

The source is a woman in her 50s with alopecia areata. Some clones in this sample may be carry-over from other donors' samples. Sequenced here: whole blood, sampled in connection with sensitization to the hapten diphenylcyclopropenone (DPC). This chain joins TRBV7-8 and TRBJ1-5; unclear D gene. CDR3 coding DNA: TGTGCCAGCAGCCCAATCGGTCGGGTCTATCAGCCCCAGCATTTT. This gives the protein CASSPIGRVYQPQHF.